The clone carrying this T cell receptor beta chain has a handful of counts. There were TCR beta CDR3 regions amplified from RNA transcripts. HTBI primers were employed in a first-round RT-PCR of the TCR CDR3. Each CDR3 protein gets one entry after TCRdb re-called the multiplex PCR reads with MiXCR. The repertoire holds some 140,000 distinct CDR3 sequences, more than 20% seen once, with roughly 73% in the top ten. The sample of blood was obtained at first hyperthyroidism diagnosis (before any ophthalmopathy symptoms). The source of the sample is a study of T cells in Graves' hyperthyroidism and ophthalmopathy. Sequencing was performed on blood. The sequence was obtained from a woman aged 45-65 years with Graves' hyperthyroidism that later progressed to Graves' ophthalmopathy.

The CDR3 DNA is TGTGCCAGCAGCCTCTCGGGACTAGCGGCGGGAGCAAATGAGCAGTTCTTC. This sequence encodes CASSLSGLAAGANEQFF. The chain links TRBV7-9 to TRBJ2-1, with 11 nucleotides matching TRBD2. Germline CDR1 reads SEHNR; CDR2 reads FQNEAQ (reference sequence). J was trimmed by 7 bases and V by 5 bases; bases with no gene match: 13. The CDR3 loop spans 17 amino acids.